The 20 T cell receptor beta chains below all came from one sample that was sequenced in a study of blood T cell repertoires in COVID-19. Libraries were prepared by immunoSEQ multiplex PCR; TCRdb keeps only in-frame clonotypes and omits some of them. The sample includes 100,000 to 140,000 clones, more than 70% seen only once; the top ten take approximately 6.2%. Material for sequencing was peripheral blood. The receptors stem from a man in his forties or fifties with active or convalescent COVID-19.

The J gene is TRBJ2-3, the V gene TRBV30, with 7 nucleotides matching TRBD2. V lost 3 bases to trimming and J lost 6 bases; unmatched junction nucleotides: 15. This CDR3 is built from 16 residues. The germline V gene encodes CDR1 GTSNPN and CDR2 SVGIG (reference sequence). The CDR3 here is CAWSNRDYPRRDTQYF. The CDR3 bases are TGTGCCTGGAGCAATAGGGACTATCCGCGCAGGGATACGCAGTATTTT.

Worth noting for this clone: Different DNA sequences within this sample yield the same CDR3. The J gene is TRBJ2-7, the V gene TRBV10-3; 8 nucleotides align to TRBD2. The CDR3 contains 12 residues. Germline V lookup: CDR1 ENHRY, CDR2 SYGVKD. The trim removed 6 bases at V and 4 bases at J, leaving 2 bases unmatched. The CDR3 here is CAISGGGYEQYF. Here the CDR3 DNA reads TGTGCCATCAGCGGGGGGGGTTACGAGCAGTACTTC.

This chain uses TRBV6-5 with TRBJ2-1, with 11 bases that match TRBD2. V shed 6 bases, J shed 5 bases, and the junction held 6 bases outside the gene matches. Per germline, CDR1 MNHEY and CDR2 SVGAGI. The CDR3 spans 15 residues. The CDR3, as DNA: TGTGCCAGCAGCCATGGACTAGCGGGCCACAATGAGCAGTTCTTC. Translated: CASSHGLAGHNEQFF.

This CDR3 reads CASSFEGLQFF. The CDR3 DNA reads as TGTGCCAGCAGCTTTGAGGGATTGCAGTTCTTC. J is TRBJ2-1 and V is TRBV7-9; possible D gene TRBD2, 5 bases. Trimming took 3 bases from V and 12 from J, leaving 9 bases between them. Germline V gives CDR1 SEHNR, CDR2 FQNEAQ (reference sequence). This CDR3 region has 11 residues.

V and J are TRBV10-1 and TRBJ2-1, with TRBD2 matching over 7 bases. The V gene end was trimmed by 2 bases and the J gene end by 6 bases; junction bases not matched to a gene: 7. Germline lookup yields CDR1 WNHNN and CDR2 SYGVQD (reference sequence). The CDR3 extends over 15 amino acids. The CDR3 DNA sequence: TGCGCCAGCAGTGAGGGCTCTAGCGGAGGCAATGAGCAGTTCTTC. Its translation: CASSEGSSGGNEQFF.

This chain links TRBV7-8 with TRBJ1-2, with TRBD1 as a possible D gene (5 bases). Germline-derived CDR1 and CDR2 are SGHVS and FQNEAQ. The V end was cut by 4 bases, the J end by 4 bases, with 7 bases between. The CDR3 consists of 12 residues. The CDR3 coding sequence is TGTGCCAGCAGCTCTACAGGCTATGGCTACACCTTC. Amino acids: CASSSTGYGYTF.

The chain links TRBV7-9 to TRBJ2-5; 7 nucleotides line up with TRBD2. V was pared by 1 base and J by 1 base, with 9 bases of the junction left unmatched. The CDR3 runs 17 residues. The V gene's germline CDR1 is SEHNR and CDR2 FQNEAQ (reference sequence). CDR3 DNA sequence: TGTGCCAGCAGCTTAGGGATAGCCGGGAGGTCCCAAGAGACCCAGTACTTC. Protein: CASSLGIAGRSQETQYF.

This clone was recorded once. The rearrangement joins TRBV28 to TRBJ2-4; TRBD2 might be the D (6 bases). The germline V and J ends were trimmed by 6 bases and 3 bases, with 21 bases remaining between them. The CDR3 sequence is 17 residues long. CDR1 is MDHEN, CDR2 SYDVKM, per germline. The CDR3, as DNA: TGTGCCAGCAGCCGACCGGGACTCCGGAGGGTCAAAAACATTCAGTACTTC. Translation gives CASSRPGLRRVKNIQYF.

V and J are TRBV24-1 and TRBJ1-2, with 8 bases lining up with TRBD1. CDR1 and CDR2 from the germline V gene are KGHDR and SFDVKD. V shed 2 bases and J 5 bases; nucleotides not matched to a gene: 6. The CDR3 has 15 residues. This chain's CDR3 is CATSDSDRDGYGYTF. In nucleotides, the CDR3 is TGTGCCACCAGTGATTCGGACAGGGATGGGTATGGCTACACCTTC.

V usage is TRBV5-1 and J usage is TRBJ2-7; 7 bases align to TRBD2. V shed 5 bases, J shed 5 bases, and the junction held 10 bases outside the gene matches. CDR1 and CDR2 (germline): SGHRS, YFSETQ. There are 14 residues in the CDR3. CDR3: CASRLIRGGDEQYF. The CDR3 bases are TGCGCCAGCAGGCTGATACGTGGGGGGGACGAGCAGTACTTC. Filled out from reference TRBV5-1 and TRBJ2-7, the complete variable domain reads KAGVTQTPRYLIKTRGQQVTLSCSPISGHRSVSWYQQTPGQGLQFLFEYFSETQRNKGNFPGRFSGRQFSNSRSEMNVSTLELGDSALYLCASRLIRGGDEQYFGPGTRLTVT.

The genes are TRBV28 and TRBJ1-4; D is possibly TRBD1 (6 bases). CDR3 length equals 14 residues. Germline V gene sequence: CDR1 MDHEN, CDR2 SYDVKM. Trimming stripped 8 bases from V and 4 bases from J, with 14 bases between. The CDR3 loop is CASLGAPFNEKLFF. The CDR3, as DNA: TGTGCCAGCCTGGGGGCTCCCTTTAATGAAAAACTGTTTTTT. Full variable domain (outside the CDR3, taken from reference TRBV28 and TRBJ1-4): DVKVTQSSRYLVKRTGEKVFLECVQDMDHENMFWYRQDPGLGLRLIYFSYDVKMKEKGDIPEGYSVSREKKERFSLILESASTNQTSMYLCASLGAPFNEKLFFGSGTQLSVL.

The chain combines TRBV30 with TRBJ1-2; no clear D. Deletions cut 1 base from V and 1 base from J, with 4 bases between. The CDR3 runs 12 residues. Germline V lookup: CDR1 GTSNPN, CDR2 SVGIG (reference sequence). CDR3 amino acids: CAWSASNYGYTF. In DNA, the CDR3 is TGTGCCTGGAGTGCCAGTAACTATGGCTACACCTTC.

This chain uses TRBV6-5 with TRBJ1-1, with a tentative D call TRBD1 (5 bases). This CDR3 is 12 amino acids long. Germline V gene sequence: CDR1 MNHEY, CDR2 SVGAGI. V lost 8 bases, J lost 3 bases, and 10 bases lay in between. The CDR3 is CASGRVDTEAFF. DNA of the CDR3: TGTGCCAGCGGCAGGGTTGACACTGAAGCTTTCTTT.

This chain uses TRBV7-2 with TRBJ2-1; 11 nucleotides align to TRBD2. This CDR3 spans 16 amino acids. Germline CDR1 reads SGHTA; CDR2 reads FQGNSA. Losses at the gene ends were 0 bases for V and 4 bases for J; bases not matched to a gene: 2. The chain's CDR3 is CASSLAASGGYNEQFF. DNA of the CDR3: TGTGCCAGCAGCTTAGCGGCTAGCGGGGGGTACAATGAGCAGTTCTTC. Supplemented by reference TRBV7-2 and TRBJ2-1, the full variable domain reads GAGVSQSPSNKVTEKGKDVELRCDPISGHTALYWYRQSLGQGLEFLIYFQGNSAPDKSGLPSDRFSAERTGGSVSTLTIQRTQQEDSAVYLCASSLAASGGYNEQFFGPGTRLTVL.

The chain employs TRBV27 and TRBJ2-1, with 10 nucleotides matching TRBD2. Trimming removed 11 bases from V and 8 bases from J; junction bases left unmatched: 12. Germline-derived CDR1 and CDR2 are MNHEY and SMNVEV (reference sequence). The CDR3 has 14 residues. CDR3 sequence: CACKAGGPFDEQFF. The CDR3, as DNA: TGTGCCTGTAAAGCGGGAGGGCCCTTCGATGAGCAGTTCTTC.

This chain uses TRBV2 with TRBJ1-5; D remains unclear. The V gene lost 2 bases and the J gene lost 0 bases, with 17 bases spanning the gap. The CDR3 length is 18 residues. CDR1 is SNHLY, CDR2 FYNNEI, per germline. The CDR3 DNA reads TGTGCCAGCAGTGAATTGGTAGTCGGAGGAATTAGCAATCAGCCCCAGCATTTT. This codes for CASSELVVGGISNQPQHF.

The chain links TRBV11-2 to TRBJ2-4; D is possibly TRBD1 (5 bases). The V gene's germline CDR1 is SGHAT and CDR2 FQNNGV. V was pared by 6 bases and J by 0 bases, with 6 bases between. The CDR3 runs to 13 residues. CDR3 nucleotide sequence: TGTGCCAGCAGACAGGTAGCCAAAAACATTCAGTACTTC. This gives the protein CASRQVAKNIQYF.

The rearrangement uses TRBV6-1 and TRBJ2-2; unclear D gene. The germline V gene has CDR1 MNHNS and CDR2 SASEGT. This CDR3 is built from 13 residues. V shed 2 bases and J shed 7 bases, with 8 bases lying between them. The CDR3 DNA reads TGTGCCAGCAGTGAAATCGCAGTCGGGGAGCTGTTTTTT. Amino acid sequence: CASSEIAVGELFF.

This clone was seen only a few times. The gene calls are TRBV10-1 and TRBJ2-2; TRBD1 might be the D (5 bases). CDR3 length: 15 amino acids. CDR1 WNHNN and CDR2 SYGVQD come from the germline V gene (reference sequence). With 6 bases removed from V and 3 bases from J, the gap between germline ends came to 14 bases. CDR3 amino acids: CASSPGSRDTGELFF. The CDR3 nucleotides read TGCGCCAGCAGCCCAGGGTCCCGAGACACCGGGGAGCTGTTTTTT.

V and J are TRBV2 and TRBJ1-3, with TRBD1 identical over 7 bases. V shed 8 bases, J shed 2 bases, and the junction held 9 bases outside the gene matches. The CDR3 is made up of 15 amino acids. Germline CDR1 reads SNHLY; CDR2 reads FYNNEI. This CDR3 reads CASAPGGLAGNTIYF. CDR3 coding DNA: TGTGCCAGCGCTCCAGGGGGATTAGCTGGAAACACCATATATTTT.